This TCR beta chain was recovered during a study of blood T cell repertoires in COVID-19. Across the whole study: Researchers got acute and convalescent COVID-19 samples from the United States, Italy and Spain. In each case, the material was cDNA or gDNA derived from T cells, B-cell-depleted T cells, or PBMCs.

Sequencing was performed with immunoSEQ multiplex PCR; in TCRdb, only in-frame clones are kept and a portion is missing. The sample holds roughly 230,000 clones, 80% to 95% seen once. Germline CDR1 SNHLY, CDR2 FYNNEI. The V and J ends lost 4 bases and 5 bases, in that order; junction bases with no gene match: 20. This CDR3 comprises 20 residues. The clonotype originates from a young man with COVID-19, enrolled during active disease. The V gene is TRBV2, the J gene TRBJ2-5; 12 nucleotides align to TRBD2. Sample: peripheral blood. As DNA, the CDR3 is TGTGCCAGCAGTGTCAAACGACTAGCGGGGGTCCCCCTGGGGGATGAGACCCAGTACTTC. Translation gives CASSVKRLAGVPLGDETQYF.